The clone carrying this T cell receptor beta chain is a singleton in its sample. Original methodology: Reference gene primer amplification gave estimated nucleated cell counts. TCRdb's copy holds only in-frame clones and misses some; the assay was immunoSEQ multiplex PCR. V, J and clone size were drawn from that table, and D and trimming were deduced from the DNA. The sample consists of 250,000 to 350,000 clones, about 85% of them appearing once. The data were taken from a study of blood T cell repertoires in COVID-19. Participant-reported clinical history was the basis for cohort assignment. Each recovered donor of Cohort 3 presented with two negative PCRs, clearance, or symptom resolution. Sequenced: PBMCs or T cells enriched from blood (not recorded which). The receptor comes from a woman in her twenties or thirties who had recovered from COVID-19.

The CDR3 reads CAWAFGGGGTEAFF. The CDR3 DNA sequence: TGTGCCTGGGCCTTTGGGGGGGGAGGTACTGAAGCTTTCTTT. The chain carries TRBV30 and TRBJ1-1; D is possibly TRBD1 (5 bases). The CDR3 has 14 amino acids. The germline V gene encodes CDR1 GTSNPN and CDR2 SVGIG (reference sequence). The V end was cut by 5 bases, the J end by 5 bases, with 18 bases between.